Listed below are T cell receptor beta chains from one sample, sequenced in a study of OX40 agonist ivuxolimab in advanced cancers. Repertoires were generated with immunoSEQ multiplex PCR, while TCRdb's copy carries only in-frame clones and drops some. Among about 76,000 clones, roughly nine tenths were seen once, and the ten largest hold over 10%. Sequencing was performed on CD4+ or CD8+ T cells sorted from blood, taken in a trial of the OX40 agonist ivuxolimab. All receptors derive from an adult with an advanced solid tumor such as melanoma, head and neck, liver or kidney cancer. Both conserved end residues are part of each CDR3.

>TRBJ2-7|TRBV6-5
CASSYSLAGGYEQYF
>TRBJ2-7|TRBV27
CASRRGAGEQYF
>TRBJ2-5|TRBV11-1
CASSLETSGRETQYF
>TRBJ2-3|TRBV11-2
CASSLSDTQYF
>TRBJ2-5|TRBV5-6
CASSHGTSGYQETQYF
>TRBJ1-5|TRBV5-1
CASSLGPDSNQPQHF
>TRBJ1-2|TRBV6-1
CASRKRDGVGYTF
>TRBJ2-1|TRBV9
CASSVAGAGYNEQFF
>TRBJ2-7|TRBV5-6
CASSTERTSGFYEQYF
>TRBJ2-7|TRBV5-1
CASSLTSGLSFEQYF
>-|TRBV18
CASSHGQDYEQYF
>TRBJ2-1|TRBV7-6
CASSRGLAESSYNEQFF
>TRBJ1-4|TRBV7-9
CASSLPTNEKLFF
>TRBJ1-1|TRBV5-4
CASSLDIASAAGAFF
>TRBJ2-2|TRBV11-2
CATTPRKEFTGELFF
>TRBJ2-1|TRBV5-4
CASSSWGPYNEQFF
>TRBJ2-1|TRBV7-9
CASSLARWEGNEQFF
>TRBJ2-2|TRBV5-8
CASSWATAGNTGELFF
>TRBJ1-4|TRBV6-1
CASRDPQSEKLFF
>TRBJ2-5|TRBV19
CASSWSSGRAGETQYF
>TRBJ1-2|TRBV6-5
CASSFRTGDGYTF
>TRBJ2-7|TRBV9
CASSVVGTGDEQYF
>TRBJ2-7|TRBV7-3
CASSFGLAGDEQYF
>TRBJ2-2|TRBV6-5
CASVKKDCEELFF
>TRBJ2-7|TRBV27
CASSLYSGSSYEQYF
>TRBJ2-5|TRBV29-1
CSVVFWGGETQYF
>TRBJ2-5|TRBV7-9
CASSLQETQYF
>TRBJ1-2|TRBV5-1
CASSSDTGYGYTF
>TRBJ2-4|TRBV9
CASSVGSGTGGTKAKNIQYF
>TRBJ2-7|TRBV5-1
CASSLGHSAYEQYF
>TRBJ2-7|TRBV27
CASSLSSNTYEQYF
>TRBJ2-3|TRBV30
CAWSGTSADTQYF
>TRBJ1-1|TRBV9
CASSGDAMNTEAFF